Presented here are 28 T cell receptor beta chains from one specimen sequenced in a study of cytomegalovirus exposure and HLA in healthy donors. It was with 60 Vbeta and 13 Jbeta primers that the PCR ran. Clones were sequenced by immunoSEQ multiplex PCR, and TCRdb holds only the in-frame ones, with some missing. The table shows hundreds of thousands of clones, with 76% occurring only once. Sequencing input: PBMCs. All receptors come from a young man in good health and CMV-seronegative.

The chain employs TRBV5-4 and TRBJ2-7, with 9 bases matching TRBD2. Germline assignment: CDR1 SGHNT and CDR2 YYREEE (reference sequence). With V trimmed by 4 bases and J by 7 bases, 15 bases remained unmatched. The CDR3 extends over 16 amino acids. CDR3 DNA sequence: TGTGCCAGCAGCCCCTGGGGTAGCGGGAGAAAAGGGGAGCAGTACTTC. This codes for CASSPWGSGRKGEQYF.

The chain couples TRBV5-1 to TRBJ2-1; D possibly corresponds to TRBD1 (5 bases). Germline V lookup: CDR1 SGHRS, CDR2 YFSETQ. The CDR3 covers 14 residues. The V and J ends lost 4 bases and 1 base respectively, with 9 bases between them. CDR3 nucleotide sequence: TGCGCCAGCAGCCCGGACATTTCCTACAATGAGCAGTTCTTC. Its translation: CASSPDISYNEQFF.

The chain couples TRBV28 to TRBJ1-1; D possibly corresponds to TRBD1 (5 bases). CDR1 and CDR2 from the germline V gene are MDHEN and SYDVKM. Between the trimmed V and J ends, which lost 7 bases and 11 bases, there was a span of 23 bases. The CDR3 is 14 residues long. The CDR3 sequence is CASTTAGQSTRAFF. The CDR3, as DNA: TGTGCCAGCACCACAGCCGGACAATCTACGAGGGCTTTCTTT. The variable domain in full, completed from reference TRBV28 and TRBJ1-1, reads DVKVTQSSRYLVKRTGEKVFLECVQDMDHENMFWYRQDPGLGLRLIYFSYDVKMKEKGDIPEGYSVSREKKERFSLILESASTNQTSMYLCASTTAGQSTRAFFGQGTRLTVV.

The chain couples TRBV6-1 to TRBJ2-7; weak D call: TRBD1 (6 bases). Germline CDR1 MNHNS, CDR2 SASEGT. The CDR3 runs 13 residues. V lost 5 bases, J lost 2 bases, and 10 bases lay in between. The CDR3, as DNA: TGTGCCAGCAGTTTCCGACAGGCCTACGAGCAGTACTTC. The encoded protein is CASSFRQAYEQYF.

The V gene is TRBV28, the J gene TRBJ2-6; 9 nucleotides agree with TRBD1. Per the germline V gene, CDR1 is MDHEN and CDR2 is SYDVKM. The CDR3 consists of 18 residues. V dropped 5 bases and J dropped 0; count of bases not matched to a gene: 8. In nucleotides, the CDR3 is TGTGCCAGCAGTCCCAGACAGGGGGTACGCTCTGGGGCCAACGTCCTGACTTTC. Its protein is CASSPRQGVRSGANVLTF.

The chain is built from TRBV30 and TRBJ1-2; no clear D gene. V was clipped by 0 bases and J by 1 base, with 21 bases between them. This CDR3 has 18 residues. Germline V CDR1 and CDR2: GTSNPN, SVGIG (reference sequence). CDR3 sequence (DNA): TGTGCCTGGAGTGTATTTCCCACATCGGGGTGGAGTAACTATGGCTACACCTTC. Its protein product is CAWSVFPTSGWSNYGYTF.

The V and J genes are TRBV27 and TRBJ2-6; no definite D call. The germline V and J ends were trimmed by 3 bases and 2 bases, with 5 bases remaining between them. Germline V gene data show CDR1 as MNHEY and CDR2 as SMNVEV (reference sequence). The CDR3 has 14 residues. CDR3 residues: CASSFGPGANVLTF. The CDR3 region has the DNA TGTGCCAGCAGTTTTGGCCCTGGGGCCAACGTCCTGACTTTC.

The V gene is TRBV18, the J gene TRBJ1-1; D is uncertain. The germline V gene encodes CDR1 KGHSH and CDR2 LQKENI. V was cut by 3 bases and J by 10 bases, with 15 bases left in between. The CDR3 contains 13 residues. The CDR3 DNA follows: TGTGCCAGCTCACCCCCGTCAGGCTCAGGAGCTTTCTTT. It translates to CASSPPSGSGAFF.

The rearrangement uses TRBV20-1 and TRBJ2-7; D gene ambiguous. This CDR3 is built from 11 residues. Trimming removed 3 bases from V and 3 bases from J, with 6 bases in between. CDR1 DFQATT and CDR2 SNEGSKA come from the germline V gene (reference sequence). CDR3: CSASLSYEQYF. CDR3 DNA: TGCAGTGCTAGCCTCAGCTACGAGCAGTACTTC.

Concerning this clone itself: Other DNA sequences in this specimen translate into the identical CDR3. V and J are TRBV6-6 and TRBJ1-3; a possible D gene is TRBD1 (6 bases). Germline lookup yields CDR1 MNHNY and CDR2 SVGAGI (reference sequence). V gave up 0 bases and J gave up 1 base, with 7 bases separating them. This CDR3 is 15 amino acids long. CDR3 DNA sequence: TGTGCCAGCAGTTACTCGAGGGGGTCTGGAAACACCATATATTTT. Protein: CASSYSRGSGNTIYF.

Only one count was recorded for this clone. This chain uses TRBV7-9 with TRBJ2-1; D may be TRBD1 (7 bases). Trimming pared 1 base from V and 10 bases from J, leaving 17 bases between. Per the germline V gene, CDR1 is SEHNR and CDR2 is FQNEAQ (reference sequence). The CDR3 has 15 residues. The CDR3 region has the DNA TGTGCCAGCAGCTTAGGCAGGGGGGCTAGCGACGAGCAGTTCTTC. It encodes CASSLGRGASDEQFF.

The V and J genes are TRBV2 and TRBJ1-5, with D possibly being TRBD1 (6 bases). The V end was cut by 1 base, the J end by 4 bases, with 8 bases between. This CDR3 is built from 14 residues. Germline V gene lookup returns CDR1 SNHLY and CDR2 FYNNEI. The CDR3 loop is CASSEVGQNQPQHF. DNA for the CDR3: TGTGCCAGCAGTGAAGTAGGACAGAATCAGCCCCAGCATTTT.

This chain joins TRBV4-2 and TRBJ1-2, with D unclear. There are 15 residues in the CDR3. Trimming pared 1 base from V and 6 bases from J, leaving 15 bases between. The germline gives CDR1 LGHNA, CDR2 YNFKEQ. CDR3 sequence reads: CASSQVGSGGDGYTF. The CDR3 coding sequence is TGTGCCAGCAGCCAAGTCGGCAGCGGTGGGGATGGCTACACCTTC.

V gene TRBV10-3 combines with J gene TRBJ2-2; D may be TRBD2 (6 bases). Trimming removed 8 bases from V and 4 bases from J, with 11 bases in between. CDR1 is ENHRY and CDR2 is SYGVKD in the germline V gene. The CDR3 consists of 13 residues. In DNA form, the CDR3 reads TGTGCCATCTCCGGGAGTACCACCGGGGAGCTGTTTTTT. It translates to CAISGSTTGELFF.

Details on this clone: The same CDR3 can be traced to other DNA sequences in this sample. V and J are TRBV2 and TRBJ1-1; 7 bases are a match to TRBD1. This CDR3 is 14 amino acids long. J was trimmed by 1 base and V by 6 bases; bases with no gene match: 5. Germline values: CDR1 SNHLY, CDR2 FYNNEI. The CDR3 sequence: CASRDRAGNTEAFF. The CDR3 DNA is TGTGCCAGCAGAGACAGGGCGGGGAACACTGAAGCTTTCTTT.

The chain employs TRBV4-2 and TRBJ2-1, with 9 nucleotides matching TRBD2. Germline CDR1 LGHNA, CDR2 YNFKEQ. The CDR3 runs 17 residues. Trimming took 1 base from V and 4 from J; bases not matched to a gene: 8. As DNA, the CDR3 is TGTGCCAGCAGCCAAGTAAGTAGCGGGAGATATTACAATGAGCAGTTCTTC. This codes for CASSQVSSGRYYNEQFF.

This sequence joins TRBV28 and TRBJ2-1, with 8 bases aligning to TRBD2. The CDR3 consists of 14 residues. Germline V gene data show CDR1 as MDHEN and CDR2 as SYDVKM. V trimming: 4 bases; J trimming: 12 bases; junction bases outside the gene matches: 11. For the CDR3, the DNA is TGTGCCAGCAGTTGGGACCCCCCCGGGAGGGGGCAGTTCTTC. It encodes CASSWDPPGRGQFF.

V usage is TRBV5-1 and J usage is TRBJ2-3; 11 positions match TRBD2. CDR3 length: 17 amino acids. V shed 4 bases, J shed 4 bases, and the junction held 11 bases outside the gene matches. CDR1 is SGHRS, CDR2 YFSETQ, per germline. The CDR3 bases are TGCGCCAGCAGCATCCAGACTAGCGGGATAGGTCCAGATACGCAGTATTTT. Its protein product is CASSIQTSGIGPDTQYF.

This clone showed up just once. The chain joins TRBV27 to TRBJ2-7, with 8 bases fitting TRBD1. This CDR3 has 13 amino acids. Trimming at V came to 7 bases and at J to 6 bases, leaving 8 bases not matched to a gene. Germline V gives CDR1 MNHEY, CDR2 SMNVEV (reference sequence). The CDR3 region is CASNRQGTAEQYF. The CDR3 coding sequence is TGTGCCAGCAACCGACAGGGGACGGCCGAGCAGTACTTC.

This sequence joins TRBV19 and TRBJ1-6, with TRBD1 matching 7 bases. Germline V gene data show CDR1 as LNHDA and CDR2 as SQIVND (reference sequence). This CDR3 comprises 13 residues. V shed 4 bases, J shed 11 bases, and the junction held 5 bases outside the gene matches. CDR3 sequence (DNA): TGTGCCAGTAGTACGACAGGGAGTGCACCCCTCCACTTT. Its protein is CASSTTGSAPLHF.

This chain joins TRBV7-6 and TRBJ1-1; tentatively, D is TRBD1 (6 bases). Germline values: CDR1 SGHVS, CDR2 FNYEAQ. Trimming shortened V by 5 bases and J by 4 bases, and 14 bases separated the two germline ends. This CDR3 is 14 amino acids long. In nucleotides, the CDR3 is TGTGCCAGCAGCCCCCGCATGACAGGCACTGAAGCTTTCTTT. Translated: CASSPRMTGTEAFF.

This chain connects TRBV5-1 to TRBJ1-6, with TRBD1 as a possible D gene (5 bases). The V end was cut by 1 base, the J end by 1 base, with 12 bases between. Germline V gives CDR1 SGHRS, CDR2 YFSETQ. CDR3 length: 17 amino acids. As DNA, the CDR3 is TGCGCCAGCAGCTTGAGCAGGGATGAGTCCTATAATTCACCCCTCCACTTT. Amino acid sequence: CASSLSRDESYNSPLHF.

The chain employs TRBV5-1 and TRBJ1-1, with D tentatively TRBD1 (5 bases). Germline V lookup: CDR1 SGHRS, CDR2 YFSETQ. This CDR3 comprises 15 residues. V lost 2 bases and J 3 bases, leaving 14 bases between the germline ends. The chain's CDR3 is CASSFQGPGDTEAFF. CDR3 DNA: TGCGCCAGCAGCTTTCAGGGCCCGGGGGACACTGAAGCTTTCTTT. Full variable domain (rest looked up from reference TRBV5-1 and TRBJ1-1): KAGVTQTPRYLIKTRGQQVTLSCSPISGHRSVSWYQQTPGQGLQFLFEYFSETQRNKGNFPGRFSGRQFSNSRSEMNVSTLELGDSALYLCASSFQGPGDTEAFFGQGTRLTVV.

This clone has just one count. J is TRBJ2-1 and V is TRBV11-3; D is possibly TRBD2 (5 bases). V was clipped by 6 bases and J by 9 bases, with 12 bases between them. From germline, CDR1 is SGHNT and CDR2 YENEEA. CDR3 length: 12 amino acids. Here the CDR3 DNA reads TGTGCCAGCAGTTCAGCCCGGGGTGAGCAGTTCTTC. Amino acids: CASSSARGEQFF.

This clone was counted a single time. V is TRBV12-5 and J is TRBJ2-7; 8 bases map to TRBD2. With 1 base clipped from V and 12 bases from J, the junction kept 23 bases outside the gene matches. This CDR3 is built from 18 residues. Germline values: CDR1 LGHNT, CDR2 FRNRAP. CDR3 loop: CASGLDYGRAGAIGGVYF. The DNA for the CDR3 is TGTGCTAGTGGTTTGGATTACGGGCGAGCGGGGGCTATTGGGGGAGTGTACTTC.

This chain joins TRBV6-1 and TRBJ1-1; TRBD1 matches at 8 bases. Germline-derived CDR1 and CDR2 are MNHNS and SASEGT. J lost 4 bases, V lost 5 bases, and 6 bases had no gene match. The CDR3 is made up of 14 amino acids. The CDR3 sequence is CASSNAGGRTEAFF. In nucleotides, the CDR3 is TGTGCCAGCAGTAATGCAGGGGGCCGCACTGAAGCTTTCTTT.

The chain is built from TRBV6-4 and TRBJ2-3, with 12 bases identical to TRBD1. V shed 3 bases and J 2 bases; nucleotides not matched to a gene: 0. Germline V gene sequence: CDR1 MRHNA, CDR2 SNTAGT. The CDR3 totals 15 residues. This CDR3 reads CASSEGQGATDTQYF. CDR3 nucleotides: TGTGCCAGCAGTGAGGGACAGGGGGCCACAGATACGCAGTATTTT.

This clone showed up just a few times. This chain links TRBV7-6 with TRBJ2-3, with 14 bases identical to TRBD2. The CDR3 is made up of 16 amino acids. V shed 5 bases, J shed 3 bases, and the junction held 4 bases outside the gene matches. The germline CDR1 and CDR2 sequences are SGHVS and FNYEAQ. Here the CDR3 reads CASSLGTSGSTDTQYF. CDR3 DNA sequence: TGTGCCAGCAGCCTCGGGACTAGCGGGAGTACAGATACGCAGTATTTT.